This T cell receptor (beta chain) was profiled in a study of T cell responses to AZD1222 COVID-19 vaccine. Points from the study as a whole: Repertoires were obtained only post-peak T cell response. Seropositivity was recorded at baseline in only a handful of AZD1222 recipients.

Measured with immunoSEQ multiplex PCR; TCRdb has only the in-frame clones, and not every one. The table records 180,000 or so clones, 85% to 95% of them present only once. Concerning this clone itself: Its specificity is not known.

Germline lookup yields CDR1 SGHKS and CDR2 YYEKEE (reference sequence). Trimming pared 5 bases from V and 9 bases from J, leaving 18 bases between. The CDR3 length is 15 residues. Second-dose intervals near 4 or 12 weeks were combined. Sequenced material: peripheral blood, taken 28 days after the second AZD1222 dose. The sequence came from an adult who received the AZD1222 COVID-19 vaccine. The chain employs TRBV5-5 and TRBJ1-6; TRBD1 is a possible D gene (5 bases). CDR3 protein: CASRIGGQGSSPLHF. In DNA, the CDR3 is TGTGCCAGCAGAATCGGGGGTCAGGGAAGTTCACCCCTCCACTTT.